The entry below gives a single TCR beta chain sequence along with its context. The antigen remains unidentified. Looked up from germline, CDR1 is LNHDA and CDR2 is SQIVND (reference sequence). V was trimmed by 7 bases and J by 2 bases, leaving 12 bases between them. There are 14 residues in the CDR3. These data originate in a study of T cell repertoires in aging, cancer and after chemotherapy. Background on the study: Repeat sampling of healthy donors over several months to years showed clear clonal overlap. The study, taken as a whole, reports: In cancer patients, declining TCR diversity with age involved lost richness and lost evenness. Compared with age-matched healthy donors, untreated hematological or solid cancer patients showed higher blood TCR clonality. Median generation probability rose over the chemotherapy interval in each cancer cohort, suggesting rebound thymic output.

Peripheral blood genomic DNA, not sorted cells or RNA, was the template. Multiplex touch-down PCR with TRB-A/B primers amplified rearranged V-D-J TRB sequences. TCRdb recomputed calls from the multiplex PCR reads with MiXCR, one row per CDR3 protein. This table holds approximately 11,000 distinct CDR3 sequences, 32% found once. V gene TRBV19 combines with J gene TRBJ1-3; D unclear. Source material: blood. The TCR was taken from a human donor in good health. The donor label of this sample is uncertain. The DNA for the CDR3 is TGTGCCAGTATCGAGAGAGGCCCTGGAAACACCATATATTTT. It codes for CASIERGPGNTIYF.